These 2 T cell receptor beta chains were all obtained from the same sample, sequenced in a study of radiation and T cells in renal cell carcinoma. Treatment: 15 Gy SBRT to primary tumor, nephrectomy 4 weeks later. TCRdb's table, derived via immunoSEQ multiplex PCR, lists solely in-frame clones and lacks some. The sample consists of some 14,000 clones, less than 65% of them appearing once. The sequences come from tumor tissue, collected from a patient whose treatment included radiotherapy and nephrectomy. These receptors came from a woman aged 70-85 years with renal cell carcinoma.

This clone is classed as medium-sized. The V gene is TRBV27, the J gene TRBJ2-2; no clear D gene. V was clipped by 7 bases and J by 3 bases, with 15 bases between them. CDR3 length: 15 residues. CDR1 and CDR2 (germline): MNHEY, SMNVEV (reference sequence). CDR3 region: CASTPRITDTGELFF. The CDR3 DNA is TGTGCCAGCACCCCGAGGATAACCGACACCGGGGAGCTGTTTTTT.

The CDR3, as DNA: TGTGCCAGCAGCTTAGGCACAATTTCTAGCGGGGGATACACCGGGGAGCTGTTTTTT. Translated: CASSLGTISSGGYTGELFF. The V gene is TRBV13, the J gene TRBJ2-2; 10 bases are a match to TRBD2. There are 19 residues in the CDR3. Per germline, CDR1 PRHDT and CDR2 FYEKMQ (reference sequence). J gave up 3 bases and V 0 bases, and 10 bases lay outside the gene matches.